The 21 T cell receptor beta chains below all came from one sample that was sequenced in a study of vaccination effects on CD4 cells after COVID-19. These receptors have no identified antigens. The assay was immunoSEQ multiplex PCR, and TCRdb's table has in-frame clones only and misses some. The repertoire holds 20,000 to 25,000 clones, with just under 75% as singletons. Antigen-specific CD4+ T cells were expanded (with viral peptide pools) by the ViraFEST assay ahead of sequencing. Having been cultured for ten to eleven days, the cells underwent CD4+ T cell isolation. Nucleocapsid antibodies were negative in the vaccine recipients, who had never had SARS-CoV-2 infection. The sequencing here drew on CD4+ T cells from PBMCs cultured with SARS-CoV-2 spike peptides, taken before COVID-19 vaccination. The receptors shown here come from a human donor who received a COVID-19 vaccine.

The chain is built from TRBV27 and TRBJ2-1; 8 bases align to TRBD2. The CDR3 contains 15 residues. V lost 3 bases and J lost 0; bases outside the gene matches: 1. Per the germline V gene, CDR1 is MNHEY and CDR2 is SMNVEV (reference sequence). The DNA for the CDR3 is TGTGCCAGCAGTTTGGGGACTAGCTCCTACAATGAGCAGTTCTTC. Translating gives CASSLGTSSYNEQFF.

The rearrangement joins TRBV6-5 to TRBJ2-3; 7 nucleotides line up with TRBD2. The CDR3 has 15 residues. J gave up 2 bases and V 5 bases, and 7 bases lay outside the gene matches. Germline CDR1 reads MNHEY; CDR2 reads SVGAGI. The CDR3 spells CASSRGAGITDTQYF. CDR3 in DNA: TGTGCCAGCAGTCGAGGAGCGGGGATCACAGATACGCAGTATTTT.

The V and J genes are TRBV12-5 and TRBJ1-3, with a tentative D call TRBD1 (5 bases). Germline V gene data show CDR1 as LGHNT and CDR2 as FRNRAP. With 5 bases removed from V and 6 bases from J, the gap between germline ends came to 17 bases. The CDR3 is 15 residues long. The CDR3 here is CASGPPGAGENTIYF. The CDR3 DNA reads as TGTGCTAGTGGTCCCCCCGGGGCAGGCGAAAACACCATATATTTT.

This clone has a single count. CDR3 DNA sequence: TGTGCCAGCTCTCCGGGTCAAACCTACGAGCAGTACTTC. This translates into CASSPGQTYEQYF. The chain has TRBV18 and TRBJ2-7; D gene uncertain. The CDR3 is made up of 13 amino acids. Germline V gene sequence: CDR1 KGHSH, CDR2 LQKENI. V shed 6 bases and J shed 2 bases, with 11 bases lying between them. Drawing the rest from reference TRBV18 and TRBJ2-7, the complete variable domain is NAGVMQNPRHLVRRRGQEARLRCSPMKGHSHVYWYRQLPEEGLKFMVYLQKENIIDESGMPKERFSAEFPKEGPSILRIQQVVRGDSAAYFCASSPGQTYEQYFGPGTRLTVT.

This sequence joins TRBV11-2 and TRBJ1-1, with no clear D. The CDR3 sequence is 12 residues long. Germline CDR1 and CDR2: SGHAT and FQNNGV. Trimming took 5 bases from V and 7 from J, leaving 11 bases between them. CDR3 in amino acids: CASSGYGIEAFF. The CDR3 bases are TGTGCCAGCAGCGGGTACGGGATTGAAGCTTTCTTT.

This clone was detected a few times. This chain connects TRBV27 to TRBJ2-2, with 9 bases identical to TRBD1. The germline CDR1 and CDR2 sequences are MNHEY and SMNVEV (reference sequence). V was pared by 6 bases and J by 7 bases, with 15 bases of the junction left unmatched. The CDR3 runs 17 residues. The CDR3 sequence is CASSYIRSGQGGGELFF. The CDR3 nucleotides are TGTGCCAGCAGCTACATTCGATCGGGACAGGGTGGCGGGGAGCTGTTTTTT.

The CDR3: CASSLGRLAGMYEQFF. CDR3 sequence (DNA): TGTGCCAGCAGCTTAGGGCGTCTAGCGGGAATGTATGAGCAGTTCTTC. The chain employs TRBV7-9 and TRBJ2-1, with TRBD2 matching over 9 bases. Trimming took 1 base from V and 8 from J; bases not matched to a gene: 9. This CDR3 has 16 amino acids. The V gene's germline CDR1 is SEHNR and CDR2 FQNEAQ (reference sequence).

The chain employs TRBV5-5 and TRBJ1-6, with 9 bases fitting TRBD1. The trim removed 4 bases at V and 6 bases at J, leaving 5 bases unmatched. The V gene's germline CDR1 is SGHKS and CDR2 YYEKEE (reference sequence). This CDR3 is built from 15 residues. The CDR3 DNA follows: TGTGCCAGCAGCAAGGGACAGGGACCTAATTCACCCCTCCACTTT. Its translation is CASSKGQGPNSPLHF.

The chain couples TRBV14 to TRBJ1-6; possible D gene TRBD1, 5 bases. V was trimmed by 1 base and J by 9 bases, leaving 10 bases between them. There are 14 residues in the CDR3. Germline V lookup: CDR1 SGHDN, CDR2 FVKESK. DNA for the CDR3: TGTGCCAGCAGCCAAGCTGGGGGTGTTTCACCCCTCCACTTT. Translation gives CASSQAGGVSPLHF. Complete variable domain (other parts from reference TRBV14 and TRBJ1-6): EAGVTQFPSHSVIEKGQTVTLRCDPISGHDNLYWYRRVMGKEIKFLLHFVKESKQDESGMPNNRFLAERTGGTYSTLKVQPAELEDSGVYFCASSQAGGVSPLHFGNGTRLTVT.

The rearrangement joins TRBV19 to TRBJ1-2; possible D gene TRBD1, 6 bases. Trimming left V 1 base short and J 10 bases short, with 13 bases between. Germline V lookup: CDR1 LNHDA, CDR2 SQIVND (reference sequence). This CDR3 has 13 amino acids. CDR3 sequence (DNA): TGTGCCAGTAGTATAGGGGGGACACTCACCTACACCTTC. Its translation: CASSIGGTLTYTF.

V usage is TRBV18 and J usage is TRBJ2-7; D perhaps matches TRBD2 (5 bases). This CDR3 region has 15 residues. In germline, CDR1 is KGHSH, CDR2 LQKENI. The V end was cut by 6 bases, the J end by 2 bases, with 17 bases between. CDR3 loop: CASSFLGGQTYEQYF. The CDR3 DNA reads as TGTGCCAGCTCCTTCTTGGGCGGGCAGACCTACGAGCAGTACTTC.

This clone was seen once. The chain employs TRBV9 and TRBJ1-6, with TRBD1 identical over 9 bases. V gave up 3 bases and J gave up 9 bases; unmatched junction bases: 10. The CDR3 sequence is 16 residues long. Germline V CDR1 and CDR2: SGDLS, YYNGEE. The CDR3 reads CASSASQGALGSPLHF. CDR3 sequence (DNA): TGTGCCAGCAGCGCCTCACAGGGGGCGTTAGGTTCACCCCTCCACTTT.

V is TRBV7-5 and J is TRBJ1-5. TRBV7-5 is given as a pseudogene. The CDR3 sequence is 13 residues long. The CDR3 spells CARSTRSNQPQHF. The CDR3 DNA reads as TGTGCCAGAAGCACTAGAAGCAATCAGCCCCAGCATTTT.

This chain links TRBV5-1 with TRBJ2-2, with D perhaps TRBD2 (5 bases). V dropped 6 bases and J dropped 8 bases, with 17 bases sitting between them. The CDR3 contains 14 residues. Germline CDR1 SGHRS, CDR2 YFSETQ. The CDR3 coding sequence is TGCGCCAGCACTCCCGGAGGAGCTAATGGGGAGCTGTTTTTT. This gives the protein CASTPGGANGELFF. The full variable domain, rest sourced from reference TRBV5-1 and TRBJ2-2, is KAGVTQTPRYLIKTRGQQVTLSCSPISGHRSVSWYQQTPGQGLQFLFEYFSETQRNKGNFPGRFSGRQFSNSRSEMNVSTLELGDSALYLCASTPGGANGELFFGEGSRLTVL.

This rearrangement joins TRBV5-6 to TRBJ2-2; TRBD2 matches at 7 bases. This CDR3 has 18 amino acids. With 3 bases clipped from V and 5 bases from J, the junction kept 16 bases outside the gene matches. Germline V gene data show CDR1 as SGHDT and CDR2 as YYEEEE. The CDR3 nucleotides read TGTGCCAGCAGCTCAATACCGGGCGGGAGACTTTATACCGGGGAGCTGTTTTTT. As protein: CASSSIPGGRLYTGELFF.

V gene TRBV10-3 combines with J gene TRBJ1-1; the match to TRBD1 covers 9 bases. This CDR3 has 13 amino acids. V lost 6 bases, J lost 5 bases, and 4 bases stayed unmatched. CDR1 and CDR2 (germline): ENHRY, SYGVKD. The CDR3 DNA sequence: TGTGCCATCAGCCAGACAGGGGGGACTGAAGCTTTCTTT. Translated: CAISQTGGTEAFF.

This clone has more than one count but fewer than ten. V is TRBV19 and J is TRBJ1-4; D is possibly TRBD1 (6 bases). Looked up from germline, CDR1 is LNHDA and CDR2 is SQIVND (reference sequence). The CDR3 contains 13 residues. V was clipped by 8 bases and J by 1 base, with 8 bases between them. DNA for the CDR3: TGTGCCAGTTCCAGGGGAACTAATGAAAAACTGTTTTTT. Its protein is CASSRGTNEKLFF.

The J gene is TRBJ2-5, the V gene TRBV27, with 9 bases matching TRBD1. The junction had 9 bases not matched to a gene; V was cut back by 5 bases and J by 5 bases. CDR1 and CDR2 (germline): MNHEY, SMNVEV (reference sequence). The CDR3 covers 15 residues. CDR3 nucleotides: TGTGCCAGCAGTCTAAACCGGGACAGGGCCGAGACCCAGTACTTC. Translated: CASSLNRDRAETQYF.

J is TRBJ2-3 and V is TRBV20-1, with D possibly TRBD1 on 6 matching bases. CDR1 is DFQATT, CDR2 SNEGSKA, per germline (reference sequence). This CDR3 is 11 amino acids long. The V gene lost 6 bases and the J gene lost 6 bases, with 10 bases spanning the gap. The CDR3 region is CSAAGADTQYF. The CDR3 nucleotides read TGCAGTGCCGCAGGGGCCGATACGCAGTATTTT.

The table lists this clone with a few counts. V is TRBV2 and J is TRBJ1-5, with a tentative D call TRBD1 (5 bases). Germline CDR1 is SNHLY and CDR2 is FYNNEI. The V gene lost 5 bases and the J gene lost 0 bases, with 11 bases spanning the gap. The CDR3 runs to 15 residues. This CDR3 reads CASSPPGTSNQPQHF. CDR3 in DNA: TGTGCCAGCAGTCCGCCAGGGACTAGCAATCAGCCCCAGCATTTT.

This sequence joins TRBV3-1 (or the pseudogene TRBV3-2) and TRBJ1-4; D gene unclear. The ends were cut back, 4 bases at V and 4 bases at J, with 10 bases in the middle. The CDR3 is 14 residues long. Germline CDR1 is LGHDT and CDR2 is YNNKEL (reference sequence). The chain's CDR3 is CASSLRMNNEKLFF. The CDR3 DNA follows: TGTGCCAGCAGCCTCAGAATGAATAATGAAAAACTGTTTTTT.